Presented here are 25 T cell receptor beta chains from one specimen sequenced in a study of T cell responses to AZD1222 COVID-19 vaccine. Sequencing used immunoSEQ multiplex PCR; TCRdb keeps in-frame clones, though not all of them. The sample lists 100,000 to 150,000 clones, about 85% seen once, with 5% to 7% in the top ten. Sequences were derived from peripheral blood, sampled on day 0 of AZD1222 vaccination. Every receptor here comes from an adult in good health.

This sequence joins TRBV7-2 and TRBJ2-5; TRBD1 matches at 8 bases. The CDR3 is made up of 14 amino acids. The junction had 3 bases not matched to a gene; V was cut back by 5 bases and J by 1 base. Germline V gene data show CDR1 as SGHTA and CDR2 as FQGNSA. In DNA form, the CDR3 reads TGTGCCAGCAGCCCAGGACAGGGCCAAGAGACCCAGTACTTC. Translation: CASSPGQGQETQYF.

This chain links TRBV4-3 with TRBJ1-2; D uncertain. The CDR3 has 15 residues. Germline CDR1 is LGHNA and CDR2 is YSLEER. Trimming pared 0 bases from V and 6 bases from J, leaving 14 bases between. CDR3 DNA sequence: TGCGCCAGCAGCCAAGATTACACGAGATGGGATGGCTACACCTTC. It codes for CASSQDYTRWDGYTF.

The chain uses TRBV19 and TRBJ2-3; D remains ambiguous. This CDR3 comprises 14 residues. Trimming left V 7 bases short and J 2 bases short, with 13 bases between. Per germline, CDR1 LNHDA and CDR2 SQIVND (reference sequence). For the CDR3, the DNA is TGTGCCAGTACCTGGCAAAACTTCACAGATACGCAGTATTTT. Its protein product is CASTWQNFTDTQYF.

The CDR3 nucleotides read TGCGCCAGCTCTGCAGGGGGCGCGCGAAACTCCTACGAGCAGTACTTC. Amino acids: CASSAGGARNSYEQYF. This chain connects TRBV5-1 to TRBJ2-7; 8 positions match TRBD1. The J segment lost 0 bases and the V segment lost 7 bases, leaving 12 bases of the junction unmatched. Germline assignment: CDR1 SGHRS and CDR2 YFSETQ. The length of the CDR3 is 16 residues.

The chain is built from TRBV7-9 and TRBJ1-2; D remains unclear. Germline V gene data show CDR1 as SEHNR and CDR2 as FQNEAQ (reference sequence). V lost 1 base and J 8 bases, leaving 20 bases between the germline ends. The CDR3 loop spans 16 amino acids. The CDR3 region is CASSLEVVLPGEGYTF. CDR3 DNA sequence: TGTGCCAGCAGCTTAGAGGTAGTTCTCCCTGGCGAGGGCTACACCTTC.

This clone was seen more than once but under ten times. The chain combines TRBV6-5 with TRBJ1-2, with 8 bases fitting TRBD1. The length of the CDR3 is 14 residues. Germline CDR1 and CDR2: MNHEY and SVGAGI. The V gene end was trimmed by 5 bases and the J gene end by 8 bases; junction bases not matched to a gene: 10. The CDR3 protein is CASSLRAGGGGYTF. DNA for the CDR3: TGTGCCAGCAGTCTACGGGCAGGGGGCGGCGGCTACACCTTC.

The genes are TRBV7-9 and TRBJ2-3; 7 bases line up with TRBD1. Germline-derived CDR1 and CDR2 are SEHNR and FQNEAQ (reference sequence). With V trimmed by 1 base and J by 6 bases, 10 bases remained unmatched. CDR3 length: 16 amino acids. CDR3 protein: CASSLVGAGGRDTQYF. CDR3 in DNA: TGTGCCAGCAGCTTAGTGGGTGCAGGGGGAAGGGATACGCAGTATTTT.

The chain links TRBV7-9 to TRBJ2-5; a weak D match, TRBD1 (6 bases). Trimming took off 5 bases at V and 4 bases at J, with 23 bases between the two ends. Germline CDR1 and CDR2: SEHNR and FQNEAQ (reference sequence). The CDR3 extends over 17 amino acids. CDR3 in DNA: TGTGCCAGCAGCGCAACTCACCTCAGGGGTGGGGGAGAGACCCAGTACTTC. This encodes CASSATHLRGGGETQYF.

The chain has TRBV19 and TRBJ1-1; D might be TRBD1 (5 bases). The CDR3 has 14 amino acids. Trimming stripped 7 bases from V and 6 bases from J, with 18 bases between. Germline values: CDR1 LNHDA, CDR2 SQIVND (reference sequence). The CDR3 protein is CASIDSGYSPEAFF. The CDR3 nucleotides read TGTGCCAGTATCGACTCAGGGTACTCCCCTGAAGCTTTCTTT.

This clone was detected ten times or more. The J gene is TRBJ2-3, the V gene TRBV2; TRBD2 might be the D (6 bases). CDR3 length: 14 amino acids. Germline loops: CDR1 SNHLY, CDR2 FYNNEI. V dropped 4 bases and J dropped 4 bases, with 12 bases sitting between them. The CDR3 coding sequence is TGTGCCAGCAGTGGGGGGGTTAGGGCAGATACGCAGTATTTT. This gives the protein CASSGGVRADTQYF.

The chain has TRBV28 and TRBJ1-1; D possibly corresponds to TRBD1 (5 bases). The CDR3 length is 16 residues. The V gene lost 5 bases and the J gene lost 0 bases, with 16 bases spanning the gap. Looked up from germline, CDR1 is MDHEN and CDR2 is SYDVKM. Here the CDR3 DNA reads TGTGCCAGCAGTCGAGCGGGAGGGACGATGAACACTGAAGCTTTCTTT. This translates into CASSRAGGTMNTEAFF.

This chain joins TRBV27 and TRBJ2-7; TRBD2 is a possible D gene (7 bases). Trimming took 6 bases from V and 2 from J, leaving 23 bases between them. The germline V gene has CDR1 MNHEY and CDR2 SMNVEV (reference sequence). The length of the CDR3 is 17 residues. The DNA of the CDR3 is TGTGCCAGCAGGGGAGCGATAGGAGCGGGACAAACCTACGAGCAGTACTTC. Amino acid sequence: CASRGAIGAGQTYEQYF.

This chain joins TRBV18 and TRBJ2-3, with D perhaps matching TRBD2 (5 bases). CDR1 and CDR2 from the germline V gene are KGHSH and LQKENI. This CDR3 is built from 16 residues. V was shortened by 1 base and J by 5 bases, with 16 bases between the two germline ends. This CDR3 reads CASSPLGGPGGDTQYF. CDR3 in DNA: TGTGCCAGCTCACCACTTGGCGGGCCTGGAGGAGATACGCAGTATTTT.

This chain links TRBV7-2 with TRBJ2-1, with a tentative D call TRBD1 (6 bases). CDR1 SGHTA and CDR2 FQGNSA come from the germline V gene. CDR3 length equals 14 residues. The V end lost 5 bases, the J end lost 8 bases, and 16 bases lay between the germline ends. In nucleotides, the CDR3 is TGTGCCAGCAGCGCGATCGAGTACAGGGATGAGCAGTTCTTC. Protein: CASSAIEYRDEQFF. The variable domain in full, with the rest retrieved from reference TRBV7-2 and TRBJ2-1, is GAGVSQSPSNKVTEKGKDVELRCDPISGHTALYWYRQSLGQGLEFLIYFQGNSAPDKSGLPSDRFSAERTGGSVSTLTIQRTQQEDSAVYLCASSAIEYRDEQFFGPGTRLTVL.

J is TRBJ1-2 and V is TRBV4-1, with D uncertain. Trimming removed 3 bases at V and 8 bases at J, with 13 bases between. Germline V gene lookup returns CDR1 MGHRA and CDR2 YSYEKL. The CDR3 is made up of 13 amino acids. The CDR3 DNA follows: TGCGCCAGCAGCCAGGTCGACCTATACGGCTACACCTTC. This gives the protein CASSQVDLYGYTF.

This clone appeared a single time. The rearrangement links TRBV6-5 to TRBJ2-3, with 7 nucleotides matching TRBD1. The germline gives CDR1 MNHEY, CDR2 SVGAGI. The V segment lost 6 bases and the J segment 4 bases; nucleotides outside the gene matches: 7. CDR3 size: 14 residues. The CDR3 DNA is TGTGCCAGCAGGGGACAGCCGGGCGCAGATACGCAGTATTTT. This encodes CASRGQPGADTQYF.

This clone has just a few counts. V is TRBV5-8 and J is TRBJ1-2; D perhaps matches TRBD1 (5 bases). The length of the CDR3 is 14 residues. From germline, CDR1 is SGHTS and CDR2 YDEGEE. Trimming stripped 0 bases from V and 7 bases from J, with 13 bases between. CDR3 coding DNA: TGTGCCAGCAGCTTGGCGACGGGACCCGGTGGCTACACCTTC. Translated: CASSLATGPGGYTF.

The chain employs TRBV25-1 and TRBJ2-6; D gene unclear. The CDR3 is 15 residues long. Trimming removed 6 bases at V and 0 bases at J, with 9 bases between. In germline, CDR1 is MGHDK, CDR2 SYGVNS. As DNA, the CDR3 is TGTGCCAGCAGAGATTTGAGCTCTGGGGCCAACGTCCTGACTTTC. Protein product: CASRDLSSGANVLTF.

The chain has TRBV5-6 and TRBJ1-6; 10 bases align to TRBD1. Trimming removed 1 base from V and 9 bases from J; junction bases left unmatched: 4. The CDR3 has 15 amino acids. Germline values: CDR1 SGHDT, CDR2 YYEEEE. In DNA, the CDR3 is TGTGCCAGCAGCTTGTGGGGGACAGGGGTTTCACCCCTCCACTTT. Its translation: CASSLWGTGVSPLHF.

This chain uses TRBV3-1 (or the pseudogene TRBV3-2) with TRBJ1-2; 7 bases line up with TRBD1. In germline, CDR1 is LGHDT, CDR2 YNNKEL (reference sequence). The CDR3 totals 16 residues. The V and J ends lost 4 bases and 6 bases, in that order; junction bases with no gene match: 14. The CDR3 nucleotides are TGTGCCAGCAGCCGTCTAACAGGGGCCCGCGTGAATGGCTACACCTTC. As protein: CASSRLTGARVNGYTF.

The chain has TRBV5-6 and TRBJ2-1; tentative D call: TRBD2 (6 bases). The length of the CDR3 is 12 residues. V was clipped by 5 bases and J by 7 bases, with 10 bases between them. The germline CDR1 and CDR2 sequences are SGHDT and YYEEEE. This CDR3 is CASRGLWNEQFF. CDR3 DNA: TGTGCCAGCAGGGGACTCTGGAATGAGCAGTTCTTC. The whole variable domain, remainder taken from reference TRBV5-6 and TRBJ2-1, is DAGVTQSPTHLIKTRGQQVTLRCSPKSGHDTVSWYQQALGQGPQFIFQYYEEEERQRGNFPDRFSGHQFPNYSSELNVNALLLGDSALYLCASRGLWNEQFFGPGTRLTVL.

The chain has TRBV27 and TRBJ2-7; D is ambiguous. Germline CDR1 is MNHEY and CDR2 is SMNVEV (reference sequence). This CDR3 is 14 amino acids long. Trimming took 6 bases from V and 2 from J, leaving 14 bases between them. This CDR3 is CASSRTPSAYEQYF. CDR3 nucleotides: TGTGCCAGCAGCCGCACCCCATCGGCCTACGAGCAGTACTTC.

The CDR3 is CASSVTGRSGNTIYF. CDR3 coding DNA: TGTGCCAGCAGCGTAACGGGGCGCTCTGGAAACACCATATATTTT. V is TRBV5-6 and J is TRBJ1-3, with D possibly being TRBD1 (5 bases). The CDR3 consists of 15 residues. Germline V CDR1 and CDR2: SGHDT, YYEEEE. The V gene lost 4 bases and the J gene lost 0 bases, with 11 bases spanning the gap.

The chain carries TRBV19 and TRBJ2-6; D is possibly TRBD2 (5 bases). Germline CDR1 is LNHDA and CDR2 is SQIVND (reference sequence). Trimming cost V 3 bases and J 2 bases, with 5 bases left between them. The CDR3 is 14 amino acids. The CDR3 loop is CASSIGAGANVLTF. The CDR3 bases are TGTGCCAGTAGTATCGGGGCTGGGGCCAACGTCCTGACTTTC.

The rearrangement joins TRBV6-6 to TRBJ1-4; possible D gene TRBD1, 5 bases. CDR1 and CDR2 (germline): MNHNY, SVGAGI (reference sequence). The CDR3 is 15 amino acids. V shed 7 bases and J shed 3 bases, with 15 bases lying between them. CDR3 loop: CASTRGEGPNEKLFF. CDR3 nucleotides: TGTGCCAGCACCCGGGGGGAAGGCCCTAATGAAAAACTGTTTTTT.